This entry describes one TCR beta chain. This study enrolled people aged roughly 18 to 89 from approximately 24 US geographic areas. The study assigned cohorts using participant-reported clinical history. Per the study methods: The authors estimated nucleated cell counts from reference gene primer amplification. TCRdb's copy holds only in-frame clones and misses some; the assay was immunoSEQ multiplex PCR. V, J and clone size are taken as reported in that table, and D and trimming were inferred from the DNA itself. The sample records approximately 150,000 clones, approximately 79% being singletons. This specimen belongs to a study of blood T cell repertoires in COVID-19. Study-level information: COVID-19 samples, acute and convalescent, were from the United States, Italy and Spain.

This clonotype was sampled from a man aged 35-49 years with acute COVID-19. The sample consisted of PBMCs or T cells enriched from blood (not recorded which).

CDR3 region: CASSLGDYEQYF. The CDR3 DNA reads as TGCGCCAGCAGCTTGGGAGACTACGAGCAGTACTTC. This chain connects TRBV5-1 to TRBJ2-7; D unresolved. The CDR3 has 12 residues. Germline CDR1 SGHRS, CDR2 YFSETQ. The V gene lost 0 bases and the J gene lost 3 bases, with 4 bases spanning the gap.